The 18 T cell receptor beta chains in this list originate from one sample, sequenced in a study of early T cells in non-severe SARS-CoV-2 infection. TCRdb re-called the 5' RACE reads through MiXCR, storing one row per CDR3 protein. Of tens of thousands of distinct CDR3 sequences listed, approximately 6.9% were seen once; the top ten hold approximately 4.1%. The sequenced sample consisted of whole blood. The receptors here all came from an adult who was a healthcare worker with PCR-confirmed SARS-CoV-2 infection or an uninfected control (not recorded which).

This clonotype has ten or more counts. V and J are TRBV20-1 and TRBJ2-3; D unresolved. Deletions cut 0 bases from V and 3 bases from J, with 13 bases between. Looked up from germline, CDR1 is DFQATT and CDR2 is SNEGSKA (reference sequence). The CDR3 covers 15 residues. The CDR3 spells CSAREGNKKTDTQYF. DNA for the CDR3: TGCAGTGCTAGAGAAGGGAATAAAAAAACAGATACGCAGTATTTT.

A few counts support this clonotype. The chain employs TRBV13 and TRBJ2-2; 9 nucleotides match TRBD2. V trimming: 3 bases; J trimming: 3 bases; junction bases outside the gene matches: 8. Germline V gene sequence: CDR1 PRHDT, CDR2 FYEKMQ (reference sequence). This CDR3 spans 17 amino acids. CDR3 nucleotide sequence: TGTGCCAGCAGCTTCCATAGCGGGAGATTCGACACCGGGGAGCTGTTTTTT. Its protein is CASSFHSGRFDTGELFF.

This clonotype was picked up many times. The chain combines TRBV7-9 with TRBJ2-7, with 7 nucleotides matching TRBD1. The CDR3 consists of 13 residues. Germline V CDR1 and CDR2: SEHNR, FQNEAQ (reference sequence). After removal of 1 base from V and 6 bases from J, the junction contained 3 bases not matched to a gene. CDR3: CASSLGGQIEQYF. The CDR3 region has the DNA TGTGCCAGCAGCTTAGGGGGACAGATCGAGCAGTACTTC.

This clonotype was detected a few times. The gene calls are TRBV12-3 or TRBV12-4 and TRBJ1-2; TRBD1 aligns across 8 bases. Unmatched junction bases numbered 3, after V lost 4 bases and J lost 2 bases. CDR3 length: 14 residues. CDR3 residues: CASSSGGSNYGYTF. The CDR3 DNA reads TGTGCCAGCAGTTCAGGGGGCAGCAACTATGGCTACACCTTC.

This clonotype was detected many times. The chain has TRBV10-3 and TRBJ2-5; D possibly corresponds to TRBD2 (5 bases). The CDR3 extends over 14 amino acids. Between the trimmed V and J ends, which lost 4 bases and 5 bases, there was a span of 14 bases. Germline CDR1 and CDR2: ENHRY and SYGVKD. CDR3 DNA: TGTGCCATCAGTGGACGGGGTCCCGGGGAGACCCAGTACTTC. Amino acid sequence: CAISGRGPGETQYF.

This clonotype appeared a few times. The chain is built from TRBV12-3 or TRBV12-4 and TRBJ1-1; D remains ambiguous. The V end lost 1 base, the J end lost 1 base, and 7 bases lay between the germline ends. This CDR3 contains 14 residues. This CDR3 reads CASSLVQRNTEAFF. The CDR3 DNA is TGTGCCAGCAGTTTAGTTCAGAGGAACACTGAAGCTTTCTTT.

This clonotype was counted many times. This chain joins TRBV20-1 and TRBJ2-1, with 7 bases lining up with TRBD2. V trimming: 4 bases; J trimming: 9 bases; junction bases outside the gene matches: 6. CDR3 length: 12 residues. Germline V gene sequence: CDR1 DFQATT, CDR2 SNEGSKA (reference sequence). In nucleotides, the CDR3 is TGCAGTGCTAAGGGACTAACCTTTGAGCAGTTCTTC. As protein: CSAKGLTFEQFF.

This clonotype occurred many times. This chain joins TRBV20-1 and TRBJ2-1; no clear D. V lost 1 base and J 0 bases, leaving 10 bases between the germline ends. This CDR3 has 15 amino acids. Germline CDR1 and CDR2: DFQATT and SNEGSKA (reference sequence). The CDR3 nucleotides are TGCAGTGCTAGAGCTGACGCCAGCTCCTACAATGAGCAGTTCTTC. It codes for CSARADASSYNEQFF.

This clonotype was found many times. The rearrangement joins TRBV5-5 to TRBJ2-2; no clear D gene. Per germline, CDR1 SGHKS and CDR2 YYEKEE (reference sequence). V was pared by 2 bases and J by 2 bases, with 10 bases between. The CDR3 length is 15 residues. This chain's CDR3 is CASSFVKDNTGELFF. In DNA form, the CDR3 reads TGTGCCAGCAGCTTTGTAAAGGATAACACCGGGGAGCTGTTTTTT.

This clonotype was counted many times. As DNA, the CDR3 is TGCGCCAGCAGCCCCGGGCCTCCGAGACGGCGCAATTCACCCCTCCACTTT. This translates into CASSPGPPRRRNSPLHF. V is TRBV4-1 and J is TRBJ1-6; D ambiguous. Germline values: CDR1 MGHRA, CDR2 YSYEKL. With 4 bases removed from V and 7 bases from J, the gap between germline ends came to 20 bases. The CDR3 consists of 17 residues.

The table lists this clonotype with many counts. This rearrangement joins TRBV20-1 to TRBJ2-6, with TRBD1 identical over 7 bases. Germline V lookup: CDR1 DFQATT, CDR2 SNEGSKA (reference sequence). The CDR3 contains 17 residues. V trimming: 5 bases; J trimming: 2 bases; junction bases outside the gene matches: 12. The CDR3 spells CSAAPGTVFPGANVLTF. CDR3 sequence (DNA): TGCAGTGCTGCACCCGGGACAGTTTTTCCTGGGGCCAACGTCCTGACTTTC.

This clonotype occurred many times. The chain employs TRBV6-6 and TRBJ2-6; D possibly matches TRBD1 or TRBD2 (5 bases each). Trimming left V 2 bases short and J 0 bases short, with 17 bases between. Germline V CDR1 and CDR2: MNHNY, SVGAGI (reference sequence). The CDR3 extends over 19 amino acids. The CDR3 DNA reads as TGTGCCAGCAGTTACCGTGGGGGAATGCGTCCCTCTGGGGCCAACGTCCTGACTTTC. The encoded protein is CASSYRGGMRPSGANVLTF.

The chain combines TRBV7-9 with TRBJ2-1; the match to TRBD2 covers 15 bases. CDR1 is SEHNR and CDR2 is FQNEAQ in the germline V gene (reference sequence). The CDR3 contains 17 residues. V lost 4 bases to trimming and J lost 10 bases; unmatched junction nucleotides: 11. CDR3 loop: CASSSTTGTSGRKEQFF. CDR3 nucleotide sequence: TGTGCCAGCAGCTCCACAACCGGGACTAGCGGGAGGAAAGAGCAGTTCTTC. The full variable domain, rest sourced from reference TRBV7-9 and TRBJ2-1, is DTGVSQNPRHKITKRGQNVTFRCDPISEHNRLYWYRQTLGQGPEFLTYFQNEAQLEKSRLLSDRFSAERPKGSFSTLEIQRTEQGDSAMYLCASSSTTGTSGRKEQFFGPGTRLTVL.

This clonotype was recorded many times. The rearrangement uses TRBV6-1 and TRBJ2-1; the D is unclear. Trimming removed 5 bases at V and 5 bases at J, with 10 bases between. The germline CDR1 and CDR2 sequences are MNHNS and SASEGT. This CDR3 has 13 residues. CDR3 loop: CASSWAGNNEQFF. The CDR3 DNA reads TGTGCCAGCAGTTGGGCAGGTAACAATGAGCAGTTCTTC.

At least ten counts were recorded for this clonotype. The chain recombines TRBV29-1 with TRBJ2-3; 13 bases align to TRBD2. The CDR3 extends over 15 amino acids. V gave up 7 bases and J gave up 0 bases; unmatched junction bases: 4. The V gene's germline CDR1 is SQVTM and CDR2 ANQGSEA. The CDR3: CSGGTSGISTDTQYF. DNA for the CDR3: TGCAGCGGTGGGACTAGCGGGATCAGCACAGATACGCAGTATTTT.

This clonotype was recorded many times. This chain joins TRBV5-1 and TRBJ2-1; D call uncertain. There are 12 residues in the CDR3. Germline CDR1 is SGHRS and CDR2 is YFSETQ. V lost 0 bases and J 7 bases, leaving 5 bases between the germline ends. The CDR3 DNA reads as TGCGCCAGCAGCTTGGTGCGGAATGAGCAGTTCTTC. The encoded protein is CASSLVRNEQFF.

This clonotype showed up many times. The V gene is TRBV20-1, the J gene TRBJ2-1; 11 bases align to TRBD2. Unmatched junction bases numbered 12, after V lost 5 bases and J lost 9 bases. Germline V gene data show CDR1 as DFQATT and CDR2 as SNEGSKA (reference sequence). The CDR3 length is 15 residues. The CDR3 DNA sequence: TGCAGTGCTGCCCTAGCGGGAGGTCTGATCGGTGAGCAGTTCTTC. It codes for CSAALAGGLIGEQFF.

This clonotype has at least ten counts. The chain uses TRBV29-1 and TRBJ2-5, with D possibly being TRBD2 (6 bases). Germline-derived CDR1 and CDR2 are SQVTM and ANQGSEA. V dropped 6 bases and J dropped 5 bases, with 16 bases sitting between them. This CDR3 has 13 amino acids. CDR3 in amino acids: CSVLGGDFETQYF. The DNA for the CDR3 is TGCAGCGTGCTGGGCGGGGATTTTGAGACCCAGTACTTC.